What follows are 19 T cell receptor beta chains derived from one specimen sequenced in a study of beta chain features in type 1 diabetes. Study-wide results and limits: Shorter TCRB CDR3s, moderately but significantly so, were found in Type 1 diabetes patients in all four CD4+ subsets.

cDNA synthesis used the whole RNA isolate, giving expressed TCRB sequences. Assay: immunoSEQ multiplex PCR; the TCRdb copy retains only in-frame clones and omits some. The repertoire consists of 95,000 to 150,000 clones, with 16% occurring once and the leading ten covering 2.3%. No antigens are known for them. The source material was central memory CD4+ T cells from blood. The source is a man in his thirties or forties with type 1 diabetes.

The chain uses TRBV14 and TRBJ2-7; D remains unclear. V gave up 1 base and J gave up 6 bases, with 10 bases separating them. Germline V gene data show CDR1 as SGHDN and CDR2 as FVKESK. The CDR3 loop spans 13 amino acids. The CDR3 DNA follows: TGTGCCAGCAGCCAAGGTTTACAACTCGAGCAGTACTTC. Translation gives CASSQGLQLEQYF.

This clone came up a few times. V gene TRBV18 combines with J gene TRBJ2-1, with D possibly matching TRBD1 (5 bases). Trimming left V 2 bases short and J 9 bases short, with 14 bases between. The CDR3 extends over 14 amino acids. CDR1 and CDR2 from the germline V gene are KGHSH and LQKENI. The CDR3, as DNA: TGTGCCAGCTCACCATCGCAGGGTTGGGGTGAGCAGTTCTTC. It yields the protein CASSPSQGWGEQFF.

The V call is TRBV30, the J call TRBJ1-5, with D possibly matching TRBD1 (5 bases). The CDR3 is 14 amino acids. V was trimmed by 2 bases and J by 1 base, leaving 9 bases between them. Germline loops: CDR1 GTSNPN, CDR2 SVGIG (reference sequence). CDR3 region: CAWSLRGSNQPQHF. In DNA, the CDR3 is TGTGCCTGGAGTCTAAGGGGCAGCAATCAGCCCCAGCATTTT.

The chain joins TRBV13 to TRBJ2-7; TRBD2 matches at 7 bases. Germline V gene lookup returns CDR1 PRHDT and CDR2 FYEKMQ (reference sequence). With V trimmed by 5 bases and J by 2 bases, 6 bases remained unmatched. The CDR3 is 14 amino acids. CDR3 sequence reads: CASSLPGGAYEQYF. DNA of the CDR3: TGTGCCAGCAGCCTGCCTGGGGGGGCCTACGAGCAGTACTTC.

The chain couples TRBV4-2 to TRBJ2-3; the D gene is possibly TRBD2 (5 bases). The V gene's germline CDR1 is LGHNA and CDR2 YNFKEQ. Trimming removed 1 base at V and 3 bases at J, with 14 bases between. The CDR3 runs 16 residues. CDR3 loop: CASSQALGPGTDTQYF. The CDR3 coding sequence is TGTGCCAGCAGCCAAGCTCTCGGGCCGGGGACAGATACGCAGTATTTT.

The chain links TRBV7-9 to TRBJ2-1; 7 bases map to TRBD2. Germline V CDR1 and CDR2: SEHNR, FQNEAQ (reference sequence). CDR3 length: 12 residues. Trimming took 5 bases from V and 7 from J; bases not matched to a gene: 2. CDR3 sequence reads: CASSQLANEQFF. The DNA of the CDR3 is TGTGCCAGCAGCCAACTAGCGAATGAGCAGTTCTTC.

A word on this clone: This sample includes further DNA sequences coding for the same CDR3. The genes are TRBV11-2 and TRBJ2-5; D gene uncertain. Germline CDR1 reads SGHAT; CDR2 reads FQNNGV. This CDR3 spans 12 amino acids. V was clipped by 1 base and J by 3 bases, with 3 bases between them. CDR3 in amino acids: CASSLVEETQYF. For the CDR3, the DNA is TGTGCCAGCAGCTTAGTGGAAGAGACCCAGTACTTC.

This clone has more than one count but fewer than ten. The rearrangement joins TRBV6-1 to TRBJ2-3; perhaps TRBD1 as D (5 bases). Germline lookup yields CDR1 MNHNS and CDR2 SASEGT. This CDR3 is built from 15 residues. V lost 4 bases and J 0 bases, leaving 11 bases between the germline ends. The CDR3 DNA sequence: TGTGCCAGCAGTGCTAGGGGCCCTAGCACAGATACGCAGTATTTT. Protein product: CASSARGPSTDTQYF.

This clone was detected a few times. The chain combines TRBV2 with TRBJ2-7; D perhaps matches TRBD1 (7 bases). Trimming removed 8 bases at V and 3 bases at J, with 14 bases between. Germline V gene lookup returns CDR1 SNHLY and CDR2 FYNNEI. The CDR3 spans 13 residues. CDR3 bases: TGTGCCAGCTGCGGGACAGTGAACTACGAGCAGTACTTC. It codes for CASCGTVNYEQYF. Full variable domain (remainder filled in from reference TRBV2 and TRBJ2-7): EPEVTQTPSHQVTQMGQEVILRCVPISNHLYFYWYRQILGQKVEFLVSFYNNEISEKSEIFDDQFSVERPDGSNFTLKIRSTKLEDSAMYFCASCGTVNYEQYFGPGTRLTVT.

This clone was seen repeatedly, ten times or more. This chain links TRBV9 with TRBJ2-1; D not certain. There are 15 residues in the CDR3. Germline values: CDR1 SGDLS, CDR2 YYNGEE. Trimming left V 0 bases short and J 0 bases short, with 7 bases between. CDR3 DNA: TGTGCCAGCAGCGTAGCGTCGAGCTCCTACAATGAGCAGTTCTTC. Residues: CASSVASSSYNEQFF.

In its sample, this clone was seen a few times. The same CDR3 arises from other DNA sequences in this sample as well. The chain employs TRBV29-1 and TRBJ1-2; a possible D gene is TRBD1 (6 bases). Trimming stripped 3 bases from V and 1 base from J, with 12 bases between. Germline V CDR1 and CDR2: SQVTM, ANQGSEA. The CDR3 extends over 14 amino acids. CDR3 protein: CSVEGRGRNYGYTF. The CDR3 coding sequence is TGCAGCGTTGAGGGTCGGGGGCGTAACTATGGCTACACCTTC.

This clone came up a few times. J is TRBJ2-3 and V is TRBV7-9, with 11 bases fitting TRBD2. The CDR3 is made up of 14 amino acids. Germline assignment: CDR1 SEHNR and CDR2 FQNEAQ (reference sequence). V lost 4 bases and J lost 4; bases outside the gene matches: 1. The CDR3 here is CASSSSGGPDTQYF. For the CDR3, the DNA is TGTGCCAGCAGCTCTAGCGGGGGGCCAGATACGCAGTATTTT.

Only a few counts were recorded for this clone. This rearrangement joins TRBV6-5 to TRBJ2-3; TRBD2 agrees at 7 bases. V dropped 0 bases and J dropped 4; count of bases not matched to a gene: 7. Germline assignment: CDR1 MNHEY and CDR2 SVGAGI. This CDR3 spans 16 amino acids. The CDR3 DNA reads TGTGCCAGCAGTTACTCGGTACCGGGGGGACCAGATACGCAGTATTTT. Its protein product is CASSYSVPGGPDTQYF.

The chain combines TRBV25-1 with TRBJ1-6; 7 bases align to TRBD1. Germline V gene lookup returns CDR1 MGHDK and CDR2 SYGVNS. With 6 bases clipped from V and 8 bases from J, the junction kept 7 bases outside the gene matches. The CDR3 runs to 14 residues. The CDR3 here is CASRTGRFDSPLHF. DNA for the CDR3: TGTGCCAGCAGGACAGGGCGATTCGATTCACCCCTCCACTTT.

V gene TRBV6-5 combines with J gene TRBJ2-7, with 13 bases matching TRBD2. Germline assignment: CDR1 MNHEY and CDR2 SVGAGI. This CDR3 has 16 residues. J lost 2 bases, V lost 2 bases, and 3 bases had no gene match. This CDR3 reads CASSYMGLAGTYEQYF. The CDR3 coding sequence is TGTGCCAGCAGTTACATGGGACTAGCGGGGACCTACGAGCAGTACTTC.

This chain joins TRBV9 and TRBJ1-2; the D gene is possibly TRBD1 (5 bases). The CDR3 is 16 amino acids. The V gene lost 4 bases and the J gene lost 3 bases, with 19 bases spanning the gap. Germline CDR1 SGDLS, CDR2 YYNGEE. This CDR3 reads CASSPPPGRGHYGYTF. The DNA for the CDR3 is TGTGCCAGCAGCCCTCCCCCGGGGAGGGGACACTATGGCTACACCTTC. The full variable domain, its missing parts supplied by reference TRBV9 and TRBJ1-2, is DSGVTQTPKHLITATGQRVTLRCSPRSGDLSVYWYQQSLDQGLQFLIQYYNGEERAKGNILERFSAQQFPDLHSELNLSSLELGDSALYFCASSPPPGRGHYGYTFGSGTRLTVV.

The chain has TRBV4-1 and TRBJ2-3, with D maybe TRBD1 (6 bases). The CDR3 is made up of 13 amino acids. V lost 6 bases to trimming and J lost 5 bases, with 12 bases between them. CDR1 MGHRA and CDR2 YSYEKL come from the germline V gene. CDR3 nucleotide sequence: TGCGCCAGCAGTCTCATCAGGGGAGATACGCAGTATTTT. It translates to CASSLIRGDTQYF.

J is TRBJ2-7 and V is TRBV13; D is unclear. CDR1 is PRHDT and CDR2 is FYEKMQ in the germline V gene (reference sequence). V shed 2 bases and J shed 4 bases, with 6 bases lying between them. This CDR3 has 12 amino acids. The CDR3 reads CASSLIGYEQYF. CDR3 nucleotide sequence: TGTGCCAGCAGCTTAATAGGATACGAGCAGTACTTC. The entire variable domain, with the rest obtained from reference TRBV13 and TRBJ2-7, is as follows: AAGVIQSPRHLIKEKRETATLKCYPIPRHDTVYWYQQGPGQDPQFLISFYEKMQSDKGSIPDRFSAQQFSDYHSELNMSSLELGDSALYFCASSLIGYEQYFGPGTRLTVT.

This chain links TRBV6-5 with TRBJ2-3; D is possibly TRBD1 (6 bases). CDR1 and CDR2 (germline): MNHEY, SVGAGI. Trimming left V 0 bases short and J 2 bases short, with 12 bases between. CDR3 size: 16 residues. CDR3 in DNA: TGTGCCAGCAGTTACTCAGAACAGGGCGCCACAGATACGCAGTATTTT. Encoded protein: CASSYSEQGATDTQYF.